The 2 T cell receptor beta chains given below trace back to one sample, sequenced in a study of Tregs in tolerant kidney transplant recipients. Sequenced by immunoSEQ multiplex PCR; TCRdb stores in-frame clones only, minus some. Its listing shows tens of thousands of clones. The input for sequencing was CD8+ T cells from blood, taken before the transplant. These receptors were collected from a human donor who received a combined kidney and bone marrow transplant.

This clone is labeled medium-sized based on frequency. The read halts 3 residues ahead of the CDR3 end, with the missing end drawn from the germline J gene. V gene TRBV7-8 combines with J gene TRBJ1-4, with a weak D call TRBD1 (6 bases). The CDR3 length is 13 residues. Germline values: CDR1 SGHVS, CDR2 FQNEAQ. V shed 3 bases and J shed 10 bases, with 12 bases lying between them. CDR3 region: CASSLSGVGKLFF. CDR3 DNA, as far as it was read: TGTGCCAGCAGCTTGTCAGGGGTTGGAAAA.

Comments on this clone: The read stops 3 residues short of the end of the CDR3; the missing end is completed from the germline J gene. The genes are TRBV7-9 and TRBJ2-3, with no clear D. CDR3 length: 15 amino acids. V was pared by 4 bases and J by 2 bases, with 13 bases between. Per the germline V gene, CDR1 is SEHNR and CDR2 is FQNEAQ (reference sequence). CDR3 DNA (partial): TGTGCCAGCAGCTCGCAGGTCCTCGTCACAGATACG. Residues: CASSSQVLVTDT. The full CDR3 protein reads CASSSQVLVTDTQYF.